This is a list of T cell receptor beta chains from one sample in a study of T cell responses to AZD1222 COVID-19 vaccine. TCRdb's table, derived via immunoSEQ multiplex PCR, lists solely in-frame clones and lacks some. The data contain under 200,000 clones, about 90% of them singletons. Source: peripheral blood, taken 28 days after the second AZD1222 dose. The receptors were gathered from an adult who received the AZD1222 COVID-19 vaccine. Each CDR3 is given with its conserved first and last residue. A D gene is named only where the DNA matches it firmly. Size values are once, few and many counts, or a class for expanded clones, and some rows have none.

V	D	J	size	CDR3	DNA
TRBV10-2	NA	TRBJ2-2	NA	CASSESSRTPYGELFF	TGCGCCAGCAGTGAGTCGAGCAGGACACCCTACGGGGAGCTGTTTTTT
TRBV4-3	NA	TRBJ1-5	NA	CASSQDRGINQPQHF	TGCGCCAGCAGTCAAGATCGAGGGATTAATCAGCCCCAGCATTTT
TRBV30	NA	TRBJ2-3	NA	CAWSGRLGAGTDTQYF	TGTGCCTGGAGCGGCCGGTTGGGGGCCGGCACAGATACGCAGTATTTT
TRBV4-1	NA	TRBJ2-3	once	CASSQDRDLGGTDTQYF	TGCGCCAGCAGCCAAGATCGGGACTTAGGGGGCACAGATACGCAGTATTTT
TRBV19	NA	TRBJ1-1	once	CASSIGGNTEAFF	TGTGCCAGTAGTATCGGGGGGAACACTGAAGCTTTCTTT
TRBV5-5	NA	TRBJ2-7	NA	CASSPEGLISYEQYF	TGTGCCAGCAGCCCAGAGGGACTGATCTCCTACGAGCAGTACTTC
TRBV19	TRBD1	TRBJ1-1	NA	CASSQTGGGTNEAFF	TGTGCCAGTAGTCAGACAGGGGGCGGAACGAATGAAGCTTTCTTT
TRBV12-5	TRBD1	TRBJ2-7	NA	CASGLTLSGQGNEQYF	TGTGCTAGTGGTTTGACTCTCTCGGGACAGGGGAACGAGCAGTACTTC
TRBV19	NA	TRBJ1-6	NA	CASSIERTRNSPLHF	TGTGCCAGTAGTATTGAGAGGACAAGGAATTCACCCCTCCACTTT
TRBV30	NA	TRBJ1-1	NA	CACQGGHGAFF	TGTGCCTGTCAGGGCGGGCATGGAGCTTTCTTT
TRBV5-1	NA	TRBJ1-2	NA	CASSLFSGPINYGYTF	TGCGCCAGCAGCTTGTTTTCAGGGCCTATTAACTATGGCTACACCTTC
TRBV7-7	NA	TRBJ2-2	NA	CASSFSPLRLPNTGELFF	TGTGCTAGCAGCTTTTCCCCCCTCAGACTGCCAAACACCGGGGAGCTGTTTTTT
TRBV10-3	TRBD1	TRBJ2-2	NA	CASTGTVNTGELFF	TGTGCCTCGACCGGGACAGTGAACACCGGGGAGCTGTTTTTT
TRBV19	NA	TRBJ2-3	once	CASSPPTNTQYF	TGTGCCAGTAGTCCACCGACCAATACGCAGTATTTT
TRBV6-6	NA	TRBJ2-6	NA	CASSQRSSGANVLTF	TGTGCCAGCAGCCAACGTTCCTCTGGGGCCAACGTCCTGACTTTC
TRBV7-2	NA	TRBJ2-7	NA	CASSLAHTSYEQYF	TGTGCCAGCAGCTTGGCACACACTTCCTACGAGCAGTACTTC
TRBV15	NA	TRBJ1-2	NA	CATTPAGWDGYTF	TGTGCCACCACCCCAGCAGGGTGGGATGGCTACACCTTC
TRBV5-6	NA	TRBJ2-1	NA	CASSPRAYSWNNEQFF	TGTGCCAGCAGCCCAAGGGCCTATAGCTGGAACAATGAGCAGTTCTTC
TRBV6-5	NA	TRBJ2-3	NA	CASSFRHSSTDTQYF	TGTGCCAGCAGTTTCCGACATTCTAGCACAGATACGCAGTATTTT
TRBV2	TRBD2	TRBJ2-1	NA	CASRLAGGLDEQFF	TGTGCCAGCAGGCTAGCGGGGGGGCTTGATGAGCAGTTCTTC
TRBV28	NA	TRBJ1-4	NA	CASSLREPNEKLFF	TGTGCCAGCAGCCTCCGGGAGCCGAATGAAAAACTGTTTTTT
TRBV9	TRBD2	TRBJ2-3	NA	CASSVGWGGDLSTDTQYF	TGTGCCAGCAGCGTAGGCTGGGGAGGGGACCTGAGCACAGATACGCAGTATTTT
TRBV11-3	NA	TRBJ2-1	once	CASSLNTVGSRLGNEQFF	TGTGCCAGCAGCCTAAACACGGTGGGCTCCCGCCTTGGGAATGAGCAGTTCTTC
TRBV6-6	NA	TRBJ1-2	NA	CASRRRVGGGYTF	TGTGCCAGCAGACGCAGGGTAGGGGGAGGCTACACCTTC
TRBV2	TRBD2	TRBJ2-1	NA	CASSIGTSSGDEQFF	TGTGCCAGCAGTATCGGGACTAGCTCGGGCGATGAGCAGTTCTTC
TRBV20-1	NA	TRBJ1-4	NA	CSASFRWGRGEKLFF	TGCAGTGCTAGTTTCCGATGGGGCCGGGGCGAAAAACTGTTTTTT
TRBV10-1	NA	TRBJ2-1	NA	CASSLSGSSYNEQFF	TGCGCCAGCAGTTTATCGGGAAGCTCCTACAATGAGCAGTTCTTC
TRBV2	NA	TRBJ2-7	NA	CASSEILVDEQYF	TGTGCCAGCAGTGAAATTCTGGTCGACGAGCAGTACTTC
TRBV13	NA	TRBJ1-3	NA	CASSLGRVYGTIYF	TGTGCCAGCAGCTTAGGGAGGGTCTATGGCACCATATATTTT
TRBV5-4	NA	TRBJ1-2	NA	CASSPTGGAGSNYGYTF	TGTGCCAGCAGCCCCACGGGGGGGGCGGGATCGAACTATGGCTACACCTTC
TRBV4-1	NA	TRBJ2-7	NA	CASSQSQRTYEQYF	TGCGCCAGCAGCCAGTCACAGCGGACCTACGAGCAGTACTTC
TRBV15	TRBD1	TRBJ1-2	NA	CATSRTGLSYGYTF	TGTGCCACCAGCAGGACAGGGCTATCCTATGGCTACACCTTC
TRBV6-7	TRBD1	TRBJ1-1	NA	CASSPPRDREMNTEAFF	TGTGCCAGCAGTCCCCCCCGGGACAGGGAGATGAACACTGAAGCTTTCTTT
TRBV5-4	NA	TRBJ1-1	NA	CASSLAPAFEAFF	TGTGCCAGCAGCTTGGCTCCCGCCTTTGAAGCTTTCTTT
TRBV27	TRBD1	TRBJ2-1	NA	CASSPGQGSFEQFF	TGTGCCAGCAGCCCGGGACAGGGCTCGTTTGAGCAGTTCTTC
TRBV19	NA	TRBJ1-1	NA	CASTMGVGIAEAFF	TGTGCCAGTACAATGGGAGTCGGTATCGCTGAAGCTTTCTTT
TRBV15	NA	TRBJ2-4	NA	CATSRAFLIQYF	TGTGCCACCAGCAGAGCCTTCTTAATTCAGTACTTC
TRBV7-2	NA	TRBJ2-3	few	CASSLMRTGTGTDTQYF	TGTGCCAGCAGCTTAATGAGGACGGGAACCGGCACAGATACGCAGTATTTT
TRBV15	NA	TRBJ1-1	NA	CATSPRGRENTEAFF	TGTGCCACCAGCCCTCGAGGTAGAGAAAACACTGAAGCTTTCTTT
TRBV10-1	NA	TRBJ1-2	medium-sized	CASSESKKNYGYTF	TGCGCCAGCAGTGAGTCGAAAAAAAACTATGGCTACACCTTC
TRBV12-5	NA	TRBJ1-4	NA	CASGREEASEKLFF	TGTGCTAGTGGAAGAGAGGAGGCCAGTGAAAAACTGTTTTTT
TRBV3-1/TRBV3-2	NA	TRBJ1-1	once	CASSFAGENTEAFF	TGTGCCAGCAGTTTTGCAGGGGAGAACACTGAAGCTTTCTTT
TRBV28	TRBD2	TRBJ2-7	NA	CASSTYGGGLNYEQYF	TGTGCCAGCAGTACTTATGGCGGGGGACTGAACTACGAGCAGTACTTC
TRBV11-3	NA	TRBJ2-2	NA	CASSLAGQNTGELFF	TGTGCCAGCAGCTTAGCGGGACAGAACACCGGGGAGCTGTTTTTT
TRBV18	TRBD1	TRBJ2-7	NA	CASSPISGTGGYEQYF	TGTGCCAGCTCACCAATTTCAGGGACAGGGGGCTACGAGCAGTACTTC
TRBV2	NA	TRBJ2-7	NA	CASSGEQAYYEQYF	TGTGCCAGCAGTGGTGAACAGGCCTACTACGAGCAGTACTTC
TRBV4-1	NA	TRBJ2-5	NA	CASSPNTAPETQYF	TGCGCCAGCAGCCCGAACACGGCGCCGGAGACCCAGTACTTC
TRBV10-1	NA	TRBJ2-1	NA	CASSDIRESYNEQFF	TGCGCCAGCAGTGATATACGGGAGTCCTACAATGAGCAGTTCTTC
TRBV10-2	TRBD2	TRBJ2-3	once	CASRASGGPTDTQYF	TGCGCCAGCAGGGCTAGCGGGGGGCCCACAGATACGCAGTATTTT
TRBV6-1	NA	TRBJ2-7	NA	CASSENPPWRSSEQYF	TGTGCCAGCAGTGAAAACCCTCCTTGGCGTTCGTCCGAGCAGTACTTC
TRBV7-9	NA	TRBJ2-3	NA	CASSSARVEPDTQYF	TGTGCCAGCAGCTCCGCCCGGGTGGAACCAGATACGCAGTATTTT
TRBV6-1	NA	TRBJ2-2	once	CASSVLAGGNTGELFF	TGTGCCAGCAGTGTGCTGGCTGGCGGAAACACCGGGGAGCTGTTTTTT
TRBV19	NA	TRBJ1-2	NA	CASSLALGDGWGGYTF	TGTGCCAGTAGTCTGGCCCTGGGAGACGGCTGGGGGGGCTACACCTTC
TRBV10-2	NA	TRBJ1-1	NA	CASRGRLNTEAFF	TGCGCCAGCAGGGGGAGACTGAACACTGAAGCTTTCTTT
TRBV28	TRBD1	TRBJ1-3	NA	CASSRGGSGGNTIYF	TGTGCCAGCAGTCGAGGGGGCTCGGGCGGAAACACCATATATTTT
TRBV12-3/TRBV12-4	NA	TRBJ2-1	NA	CASSHQRREQFF	TGTGCCAGCAGTCACCAACGGCGGGAGCAGTTCTTC
TRBV7-9	NA	TRBJ2-7	NA	CASSSPWGDSSSYEQYF	TGTGCCAGCAGCTCCCCTTGGGGGGACAGCAGCTCCTACGAGCAGTACTTC